This T cell receptor beta chain was profiled in a study of identical twins. Trimming took 2 bases from V and 5 from J; bases not matched to a gene: 8. Germline CDR1 is KGHSH and CDR2 is LQKENI. The CDR3 loop spans 15 amino acids. The study, taken as a whole, reports: Cord blood beta clonotypes that were abundant carried fewer insertions, and memory repertoires showed no such trend. Model-predicted out-of-frame TCR alpha sharing fell below observed values in monozygotic twins. For out-of-frame beta sequences, excess twin sharing was weaker.

This clonotype has just a few counts. Its target is unknown. Template switching (which added a universal primer site) was used, and cDNA carried unique molecular identifiers. TCRdb analysed the 5' RACE reads with MiXCR anew, one entry per CDR3 protein. Seen here are about 100,000 distinct CDR3 sequences, about 5.6% observed once, and the top ten hold over 9.5%. The TCR was taken from a woman aged 45-59 years in good health. The gene calls are TRBV18 and TRBJ2-5; 7 nucleotides align to TRBD1. The specimen was memory T cells sorted from blood. CDR3 sequence reads: CASSPSIGGAETQYF. Here the CDR3 DNA reads TGTGCCAGCTCACCATCGATAGGGGGCGCGGAGACCCAGTACTTC.